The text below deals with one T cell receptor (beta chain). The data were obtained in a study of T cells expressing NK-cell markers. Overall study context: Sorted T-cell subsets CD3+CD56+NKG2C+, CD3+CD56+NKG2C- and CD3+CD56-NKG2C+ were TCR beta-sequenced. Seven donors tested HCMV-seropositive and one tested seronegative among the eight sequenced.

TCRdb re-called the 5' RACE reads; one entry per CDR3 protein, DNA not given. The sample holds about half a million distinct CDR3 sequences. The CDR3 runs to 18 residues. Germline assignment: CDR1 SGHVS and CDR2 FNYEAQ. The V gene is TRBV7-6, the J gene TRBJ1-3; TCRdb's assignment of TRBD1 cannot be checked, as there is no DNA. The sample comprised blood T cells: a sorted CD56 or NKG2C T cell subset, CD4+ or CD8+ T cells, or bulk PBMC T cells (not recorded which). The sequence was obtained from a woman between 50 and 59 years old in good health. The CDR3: CASSTIASGSFSGNTIYF.